This T cell receptor beta chain came from a study of human T cells and chemical hapten exposure. Study-wide context: From small differences in pooled library volume came most of the variation in per-sample TCR yields. General observations from the study: Alopecia in the donors means their immune response may deviate from healthy people's.

V dropped 4 bases and J dropped 5; count of bases not matched to a gene: 4. Germline CDR1 and CDR2: SGHRS and YFSETQ. The CDR3 spans 14 residues. TCRdb redid the calling of the RACE reads with MiXCR, one entry per CDR3 protein. The sample records 180,000 or so distinct CDR3 sequences, 24% being singletons. Described time point: patch test 3, about 24 weeks after DPC sensitization. The sample's treatment: therapeutic diphenylcyclopropenone sensitization with weekly scalp DPC. On this clonotype itself: The antigen is unknown.

The chain employs TRBV5-1 and TRBJ2-1; 9 bases match TRBD2. The sample in question was whole blood, obtained in connection with sensitization to the hapten diphenylcyclopropenone (DPC). This TCR came from a middle-aged woman with alopecia areata. Some clones in this sample may be carry-over from other donors' samples. The CDR3 spells CASSPGLAHNEQFF. CDR3 sequence (DNA): TGCGCCAGCAGCCCAGGACTAGCGCACAATGAGCAGTTCTTC.